A selection of T cell receptor beta chains follows, all from one sample in a study of PD-L1 blockade in urothelial cancer. Assay: immunoSEQ multiplex PCR; the TCRdb copy retains only in-frame clones and omits some. The sample consists of around 29,000 clones, less than 90% of them appearing once. The sample here was PBMCs, taken around atezolizumab (anti-PD-L1) treatment. The source is a man in his sixties or seventies with urothelial cancer. Each CDR3 is given with its conserved first and last residue. D genes are given only for firm matches. The size field is filled for only some rows; it gives once, few, many or a size class.

TRBV5-1	TRBJ2-1	NA	TRBD1	TGCGCCAGCAGCTTTATAGAGGGGGCGGTGGGACAACAGTTCTTC	CASSFIEGAVGQQFF
TRBV7-2	TRBJ1-2	NA	NA	TGTGCCAGCAGCCCCGAGCGAGGGTATGGCTACACCTTC	CASSPERGYGYTF
TRBV18	TRBJ2-1	NA	TRBD2	TGTGCCAGCTCACCCGGGACTAGCGGGAGTTATAATGAGCAGTTCTTC	CASSPGTSGSYNEQFF
TRBV9	TRBJ2-1	NA	NA	TGTGCCAGCAGCCCTACCTCCTACAATGAGCAGTTCTTC	CASSPTSYNEQFF
TRBV5-4	TRBJ2-1	NA	TRBD2	TGTGCCAGCAGCCAACAGCGACTAGCGGGGTACAATGAGCAGTTCTTC	CASSQQRLAGYNEQFF
TRBV2	TRBJ2-7	NA	TRBD2	TGTGCCAGCAACGGGGGGGCGAACTCCTACGAGCAGTACTTC	CASNGGANSYEQYF
TRBV30	TRBJ1-1	NA	TRBD1	TGTGCCTGGAGTGTACAGTCGGGACAGGGAACTGAAGCTTTCTTT	CAWSVQSGQGTEAFF
TRBV7-9	TRBJ2-7	NA	NA	TGTGCCAGCAGCTTAGCGGGTCAGGGCTCCCTGGGCTACGAGCAGTACTTC	CASSLAGQGSLGYEQYF
TRBV4-2	TRBJ2-1	NA	TRBD2	TGTGCCAGCAGCCACGGCGGGAGCTCCTACAATGAGCAGTTCTTC	CASSHGGSSYNEQFF
TRBV28	TRBJ2-1	NA	NA	TGTGCCAGCAGTTTAAGGGGGGAGGGCCTGAATGAGCAGTTCTTC	CASSLRGEGLNEQFF
TRBV28	TRBJ2-7	NA	NA	TGTGCCAGCAGTTTCTCCTACGGGTCCTCCTCCTACGAGCAGTACTTC	CASSFSYGSSSYEQYF
TRBV21-1	TRBJ1-2	NA	NA	TGTGCCAGCAGCAAACCCCGGGGAGCTAACTATGGCTACACCTTC	CASSKPRGANYGYTF
TRBV28	TRBJ1-1	NA	TRBD1	TGTGCCAGCAGCCGACAGGGAGTCGTCACTGAAGCTTTCTTT	CASSRQGVVTEAFF
TRBV5-1	TRBJ2-3	NA	NA	TGCGCCAGCAGAATGTGGTCGGAGACAGATACGCAGTATTTT	CASRMWSETDTQYF
TRBV27	TRBJ1-2	NA	NA	TGTGCCAGCAGTCCCCCGGGGGGAGATGGCTACACCTTC	CASSPPGGDGYTF
TRBV19	TRBJ2-5	medium-sized	TRBD1	TGTGCCAGTAGTACCGGGACAGGGGAAGAGACCCAGTACTTC	CASSTGTGEETQYF
TRBV18	TRBJ2-2	NA	NA	TGTGCCAGCTCCCTACACCCAGCGGGCACCGGGGAGCTGTTTTTT	CASSLHPAGTGELFF
TRBV5-8	TRBJ2-6	NA	TRBD2	TGTGCCAGCAGCCCCGGGACTAGCGGCTCTGGGGCCAACGTCCTGACTTTC	CASSPGTSGSGANVLTF
TRBV10-3	TRBJ1-1	few	TRBD1	TGTGCCATCAGTCCACGGACAGGGGACACTGAAGCTTTCTTT	CAISPRTGDTEAFF
TRBV29-1	TRBJ1-1	few	NA	TGCAGCGTGACCGACACGAACACTGAAGCTTTCTTT	CSVTDTNTEAFF
TRBV4-2	TRBJ2-1	NA	TRBD2	TGTGCCAGCAGCCAAGGCGTTAGCGGGAGAATCTCCGACAATGAGCAGTTCTTC	CASSQGVSGRISDNEQFF
TRBV27	TRBJ1-4	NA	TRBD1	TGTGCCAGCAGTTTCGGCAGGGGGAAAAATGAAAAACTGTTTTTT	CASSFGRGKNEKLFF
TRBV7-2	TRBJ1-4	NA	NA	TGTGCCAGCAGCTCGGGTCGGGGGGGTCTAAGTGAAAAACTGTTTTTT	CASSSGRGGLSEKLFF
TRBV18	TRBJ1-1	NA	NA	TGTGCCAGCTCACCGGCAGGGAATTTTGAAGCTTTCTTT	CASSPAGNFEAFF
TRBV10-3	TRBJ1-1	few	NA	TGTGCCACCCGGCGGGGCGGTTTGAACACTGAAGCTTTCTTT	CATRRGGLNTEAFF
TRBV11-2	TRBJ1-5	NA	TRBD1	TGTGCCAGCAGCTCCAGGGGGCATCAGCCCCAGCATTTT	CASSSRGHQPQHF
TRBV5-1	TRBJ2-1	NA	TRBD2	TGCGCCAGCAGCTTGGGTCTTAGTCGCGGGGGGTGGAATGAGCAGTTCTTC	CASSLGLSRGGWNEQFF
TRBV4-1	TRBJ2-7	NA	NA	TGCGCCAGCAGCCAAGCTCGACTAGACTACGAGCAGTACTTC	CASSQARLDYEQYF
TRBV7-8	TRBJ2-3	NA	NA	TGTGCCAGCAGCTTATCGGGATGGGGCACAGATACGCAGTATTTT	CASSLSGWGTDTQYF
TRBV5-1	TRBJ2-7	NA	TRBD2	TGCGCCAGCAGCTCAAGCGGGAGGGGCGACGAGCAGTACTTC	CASSSSGRGDEQYF
TRBV5-3	TRBJ1-5	NA	NA	TGTGCCAGAAGCTCCCCTACGGACAAACCCCTGGCCCAGCATTTT	CARSSPTDKPLAQHF
TRBV7-6	TRBJ2-7	NA	TRBD2	TGTGCCAGCAGCTTGACTAGCGAAGAAAGCGAGCAGTACTTC	CASSLTSEESEQYF
TRBV29-1	TRBJ1-1	NA	NA	TGCAGCGTTGTCGGGGGGAGGGGCGACACTGAAGCTTTCTTT	CSVVGGRGDTEAFF
TRBV6-6	TRBJ2-3	few	TRBD2	TGTGCCAGCAGTATGGACGGGACTAGCGGCACAGATACGCAGTATTTT	CASSMDGTSGTDTQYF
TRBV7-6	TRBJ2-2	few	NA	TGTGCCAGCAGCTTACTTGTGACCGGGGAGCTGTTTTTT	CASSLLVTGELFF
TRBV4-3	TRBJ1-4	NA	TRBD1	TGCGCCAGCAGCCAAGACCGGGACAGGGCGGAAAAACTGTTTTTT	CASSQDRDRAEKLFF
TRBV29-1	TRBJ2-3	NA	NA	TGCAGCGTTGGAGGGGGGGTGGGGCCAGATACGCAGTATTTT	CSVGGGVGPDTQYF
TRBV30	TRBJ1-4	once	TRBD1	TGTGCCTGGAGTGGAGAGGGGGCAAGCTCCGCGGCCGAAAAACTGTTTTTT	CAWSGEGASSAAEKLFF
TRBV4-1	TRBJ1-1	once	NA	TGCGCCAGCAGCCAAGTCGGGAAGGGGGAGACTGAAGCTTTCTTT	CASSQVGKGETEAFF
TRBV6-1	TRBJ1-2	NA	TRBD1	TGTGCCAGCAGTGACCACAAACCCGGACAGGGGTCTGGCTACACCTTC	CASSDHKPGQGSGYTF
TRBV30	TRBJ1-2	NA	NA	TGTGCCTGGGATACAGCAGGCTACACCTTC	CAWDTAGYTF
TRBV5-5	TRBJ1-1	NA	TRBD1	TGTGCCAGCAGCAGGGACAGACCTCTGAACACTGAAGCTTTCTTT	CASSRDRPLNTEAFF
TRBV28	TRBJ1-1	NA	TRBD1	TGTGCCAGCAGTTTACGGACAGGGTGGACTGAAGCTTTCTTT	CASSLRTGWTEAFF
TRBV7-6	TRBJ2-3	NA	TRBD2	TGTGCCAGCAGCCGTAGCGGGATCGGCACAGATACGCAGTATTTT	CASSRSGIGTDTQYF
TRBV6-1	TRBJ1-1	NA	TRBD1	TGTGCCAGCATTACATCAGGGGGCACTGAAGCTTTCTTT	CASITSGGTEAFF
TRBV7-2	TRBJ1-5	NA	NA	TGTGCCAGCAGCTTTGTCTCGGGGCAGCCCCAGCATTTT	CASSFVSGQPQHF
TRBV4-2	TRBJ1-3	NA	TRBD1	TGTGCCAGCAGCCAAGAAATTGGTGGGACAGGGGTTCTTCTAGGAAACACCATATATTTT	CASSQEIGGTGVLLGNTIYF